These 12 T cell receptor beta chains were all obtained from the same sample, sequenced in a study of chemoradiotherapy in HPV16-positive cancers. The assay was immunoSEQ multiplex PCR, and TCRdb's table has in-frame clones only and misses some. The table includes some 27,000 clones, 90% to 95% detected once. Specimen: blood, collected from a patient who underwent chemoradiotherapy. The receptors shown here come from a human donor with HPV-associated anogenital cancer.

This chain connects TRBV29-1 to TRBJ2-5; the D call may be TRBD1 or TRBD2 (5 bases each). The V gene's germline CDR1 is SQVTM and CDR2 ANQGSEA. This CDR3 spans 14 amino acids. V lost 6 bases to trimming and J lost 2 bases, with 16 bases between them. The CDR3 sequence: CSVFPGREQETQYF. The DNA of the CDR3 is TGCAGCGTGTTTCCGGGACGGGAACAAGAGACCCAGTACTTC.

The chain has TRBV5-6 and TRBJ1-2; tentatively, D is TRBD1 (5 bases). This CDR3 has 15 residues. Germline V CDR1 and CDR2: SGHDT, YYEEEE. V shed 2 bases and J shed 5 bases, with 16 bases lying between them. The CDR3 bases are TGTGCCAGCAGCTTCAGTAGCGGCGGGGGGTATGGCTACACCTTC. Residues: CASSFSSGGGYGYTF.

This chain uses TRBV7-2 with TRBJ2-1, with D perhaps TRBD2 (6 bases). The CDR3 is made up of 16 amino acids. Germline CDR1 and CDR2: SGHTA and FQGNSA. The V and J ends lost 5 bases and 8 bases respectively, with 22 bases between them. For the CDR3, the DNA is TGTGCCAGCAGCCATACGGCGGGACTGGGTCTTGATGAGCAGTTCTTC. Encoded protein: CASSHTAGLGLDEQFF.

This sequence joins TRBV5-4 and TRBJ2-3, with TRBD2 matching over 15 bases. CDR1 and CDR2 from the germline V gene are SGHNT and YYREEE (reference sequence). V shed 4 bases and J 4 bases; nucleotides not matched to a gene: 7. This CDR3 contains 17 residues. The CDR3 coding sequence is TGTGCCAGCAGCAGAGGACTAGCGGGGGGGCCGGCAGATACGCAGTATTTT. It translates to CASSRGLAGGPADTQYF.

The chain links TRBV19 to TRBJ2-2; 7 nucleotides line up with TRBD1. Looked up from germline, CDR1 is LNHDA and CDR2 is SQIVND (reference sequence). With V trimmed by 5 bases and J by 7 bases, 10 bases remained unmatched. This CDR3 region has 15 residues. CDR3 amino acids: CASSYQTGFGGELFF. The CDR3 region has the DNA TGTGCCAGTAGTTACCAGACAGGGTTCGGCGGGGAGCTGTTTTTT.

This chain joins TRBV2 and TRBJ2-3, with TRBD1 matching over 7 bases. With V trimmed by 6 bases and J by 1 base, 4 bases remained unmatched. CDR3 size: 14 residues. Germline CDR1 reads SNHLY; CDR2 reads FYNNEI. CDR3 protein: CASRVDRGTDTQYF. The CDR3 DNA follows: TGTGCCAGCAGGGTTGACAGGGGCACAGATACGCAGTATTTT.

This chain links TRBV11-2 with TRBJ2-5; maybe TRBD2 (6 bases). V was clipped by 3 bases and J by 5 bases, with 19 bases between them. The CDR3 covers 16 residues. Germline V gene data show CDR1 as SGHAT and CDR2 as FQNNGV. CDR3 in DNA: TGTGCCAGCAGCTTTTTACGCGTTTCGGGAGTTGAGACCCAGTACTTC. This translates into CASSFLRVSGVETQYF.

This chain uses TRBV7-8 with TRBJ1-5, with 9 bases identical to TRBD1. The CDR3 contains 15 residues. CDR1 is SGHVS, CDR2 FQNEAQ, per germline. Losses at the gene ends were 5 bases for V and 5 bases for J; bases not matched to a gene: 7. CDR3 in DNA: TGTGCCAGCAGCCCACCATGGACAGGGGATCAGCCCCAGCATTTT. This gives the protein CASSPPWTGDQPQHF.

The rearrangement uses TRBV5-1 and TRBJ2-5; D not certain. Germline V lookup: CDR1 SGHRS, CDR2 YFSETQ. Trimming removed 4 bases at V and 3 bases at J, with 13 bases between. The CDR3 spans 14 residues. CDR3 loop: CASSPGQVEETQYF. In DNA form, the CDR3 reads TGCGCCAGCAGCCCCGGTCAGGTTGAAGAGACCCAGTACTTC.

This chain connects TRBV27 to TRBJ1-5; D gene ambiguous. The germline CDR1 and CDR2 sequences are MNHEY and SMNVEV (reference sequence). Between the trimmed V and J ends, which lost 4 bases and 2 bases, there was a span of 12 bases. This CDR3 region has 15 residues. The CDR3 DNA is TGTGCCAGCAGTTCCCCAGGAGCAGGCAATCAGCCCCAGCATTTT. It is translated as CASSSPGAGNQPQHF.

The chain is built from TRBV6-5 and TRBJ2-7, with no clear D. Per the germline V gene, CDR1 is MNHEY and CDR2 is SVGAGI. Trimming removed 8 bases at V and 1 base at J, with 6 bases between. CDR3 length: 11 residues. CDR3 sequence: CASGPSYEQYF. CDR3 in DNA: TGTGCCAGCGGGCCTTCCTACGAGCAGTACTTC.

The sample holds one count of this clone. This chain joins TRBV6-5 and TRBJ2-7; no clear D. Germline V gives CDR1 MNHEY, CDR2 SVGAGI. Trimming removed 6 bases from V and 3 bases from J, with 12 bases in between. The CDR3 totals 13 residues. The CDR3 DNA is TGTGCCAGCAGCGGATATAGGGACTACGAGCAGTACTTC. Its protein product is CASSGYRDYEQYF.